This T cell receptor (beta chain) was observed in a study of blood T cells in healthy people across ages. V gave up 4 bases and J gave up 9 bases, with 14 bases separating them. Germline V gene data show CDR1 as SGHDN and CDR2 as FVKESK. The CDR3 spans 13 residues. Combining a sample-barcoded 5' primer with a J-beta primer mix, a second PCR ran for 7 to 11 cycles. MiXCR, applied by TCRdb to the 5' RACE reads, yields one record per CDR3 protein. The data hold 750,000 to 1,000,000 distinct CDR3 sequences, with almost 30% observed a single time. Concerning this clonotype itself: Its specificity is unknown.

Broader study findings: Higher diversity and more naive CD4+ cells were features of long-lived donors, compared to aged donors.

These sequences were also reported in another study, on T cells of mothers and their children. That work adds: The study recruited a few healthy Caucasian mothers and their six children as donors.

The clonotype was recovered from a middle-aged woman in good health. Material for sequencing was blood. The chain links TRBV14 to TRBJ2-3; D is unclear. For the CDR3, the DNA is TGTGCCAGCAGCCGCCGCGACTCCAGAACGCAGTATTTT. Amino acids: CASSRRDSRTQYF.